This T cell receptor beta chain was found in a study of T cells in Graves' hyperthyroidism and ophthalmopathy. Overall study findings and caveats: Blood also contained most expanded thyroid clonotypes above 0.001.

Aged 18 to 65, the patients had hyperthyroidism that was newly diagnosed and had lasted under 2 months. Using more than 7.5 ml of fresh peripheral blood, PBMCs were prepared. Many counts were recorded for this clonotype. Its matching antigen is unknown. The germline CDR1 and CDR2 sequences are DFQATT and SNEGSKA (reference sequence). With V trimmed by 1 base and J by 6 bases, 10 bases remained unmatched. The CDR3 extends over 15 amino acids. RNA transcripts yielded amplified TCR beta CDR3 regions. The HTBI set primed first-round TCR CDR3 RT-PCR. TCRdb re-analysed the multiplex PCR reads in MiXCR, keeping a single row per CDR3 protein. The sample lists some 400,000 distinct CDR3 sequences; approximately 13% were seen once.

This clonotype was sampled from a man younger than 40 with Graves' hyperthyroidism that later progressed to Graves' ophthalmopathy. The rearrangement joins TRBV20-1 to TRBJ2-7; TRBD2 aligns across 9 bases. The sequenced material came from blood. CDR3 sequence reads: CSARGGGRGGFEQYF. The CDR3, as DNA: TGCAGTGCTAGAGGTGGGGGGCGGGGGGGCTTCGAGCAGTACTTC.